This TCR beta chain is drawn from a study of spatial heterogeneity in lung cancer (dated by TCRdb to between 2018 and 2021). As for the study more broadly: Beta-chain transcripts were consistently detected in greater numbers than alpha-chain transcripts, which likely reflected higher beta-chain transcript abundance. In the raw uncorrected reads, each unique combination of TCR and UMI appeared on average more than ten times. In non-small cell lung cancer, the study made a quantitative comparison of TCR alpha and beta repertoires among multiple tumor regions, matched nontumor lung and blood. The study linked features of the TCR repertoire to counts of nonsynonymous mutations, which were determined by whole-exome sequencing of tumor tissue. At surgery, 220 tumor regions, around 64 matched nontumor lung samples and 56 PBMC samples were TCR-sequenced for both alpha and beta chains. General study outcomes and caveats: Ubiquitous expanded tumor TCRs showed up in blood more often at tumor resection than at routine follow-up. Additional single-cell paired TCR alpha and beta sequencing was considered necessary to confirm, at a functional level, the hypothesis that regional TCRs recognize regional mutations.

The time point label corresponds to: sample taken at primary tumor resection. Samples were obtained from 72 patients with early-stage, untreated non-small cell lung cancer from the lung TRACERx cohort. TCR sequencing used whole RNA extracted from tumor and nontumor lung tissue, or from cryopreserved PBMC samples, without cell sorting. Only patients with enough RNA available from two or more tumor regions were chosen for TCR sequencing. As encoded in the germline V gene, CDR1 is SGDLS while CDR2 is YYNGEE. The germline V and J ends show losses of 4 bases and 0 bases respectively, and no gene match explains 3 bases of the junction. The CDR3 has 14 amino acids, counting the end cysteine and phenylalanine. The kept DNA is CDR3 alone, 42 bases in frame from the first base. The library came from 5' RACE. Sequencer: NextSeq 500. To allow correction of PCR and sequencing errors, the TCR library protocol tagged every TCR cDNA molecule with a unique molecular identifier. Per the source publication's procedure: TCR identification, UMI-based error correction and CDR3 extraction were performed with Decombinator tools. Expanded TCRs were defined as those above a frequency of 2 per 1,000, corresponding to the top 1% of the tumor frequency distribution. Rényi diversity was computed with the R vegan package after subsampling each repertoire 100 times to 5,000 TCRs. CDR3 similarity networks were constructed using string-kernel similarity of amino acid triplets, with links drawn between CDR3s whose pairwise similarity was above 0.82. TCRdb reprocessed the public reads (quality trimming at Q25 with fastp, clone calling with MiXCR) and kept in-frame beta chains. Identical CDR3 protein sequences are pooled into one entry, listed with their most common genes and DNA. The V and J calls here are based on TCRdb, not the publication. The sample table shows tens of thousands of distinct CDR3 sequences, and roughly 12% are seen once. About 41% of the sample goes to the ten largest clones.

This clonotype was observed at least ten times. No antigen is known for it. Nothing much larger sits one base from this clone, and base qualities are not available. The chain is made from TRBV9 and TRBJ2-7, with 8 bases matching TRBD2. The specimen was PBMCs, collected at surgery. The TCR originated in a male donor with early-stage non-small cell lung cancer. The nucleotide sequence is TGTGCCAGCAGCCGAGCGGGGGACTCCTACGAGCAGTACTTC. This sequence encodes CASSRAGDSYEQYF.